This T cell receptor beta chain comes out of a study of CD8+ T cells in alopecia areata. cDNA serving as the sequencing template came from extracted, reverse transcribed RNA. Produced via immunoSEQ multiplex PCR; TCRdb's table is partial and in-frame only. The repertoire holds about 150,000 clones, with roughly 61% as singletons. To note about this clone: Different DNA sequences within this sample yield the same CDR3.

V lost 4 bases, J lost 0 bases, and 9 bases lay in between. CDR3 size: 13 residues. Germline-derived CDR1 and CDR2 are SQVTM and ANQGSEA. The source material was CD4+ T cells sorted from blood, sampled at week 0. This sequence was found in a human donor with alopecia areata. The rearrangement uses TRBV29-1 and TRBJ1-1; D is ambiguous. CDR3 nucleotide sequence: TGCAGCGTTGCGGGCAGACTGAACACTGAAGCTTTCTTT. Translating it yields CSVAGRLNTEAFF.